The clone carrying this T cell receptor (beta chain) was counted only a few times. Its target is not known. CDR1 and CDR2 from the germline V gene are GTSNPN and SVGIG (reference sequence). Trimming stripped 5 bases from V and 4 bases from J, with 12 bases between. This CDR3 is built from 13 residues. Stated time point: newly diagnosed GD, antithyroid drugs for less than 3 months. Scientists built the TCR library using RNA that was extracted from PBMCs. The TCR beta library used iRepertoire HTBI primers with Arm-PCR amplification of CDR3. Original analysis: Samples revealed under 65 TRBV and approximately 15 TRBJ segments. TCRdb ran MiXCR on the multiplex PCR reads and lists one entry per CDR3 protein. Here the V and J calls rest on TCRdb's processing, not on the authors' analysis. The top ten clones hold 8.9% of a sample with approximately 540,000 distinct CDR3 sequences, more than 10% of them seen once.

This specimen belongs to a study of regulatory T cells in long-lasting Graves disease. Whole-study results and caveats: The study found TRBV28, TRBJ1-2 and TRBJ2-5 favored in persistent disease.

Another study also made use of these data, one on T cells in Graves' hyperthyroidism and ophthalmopathy. Turning to that study: Diagnoses used clinical symptoms, serum thyroxine and TRAb, thyroid ultrasound and orbital computed tomography. First-round RT-PCR of the TCR CDR3 relied on the HTBI primer set.

This TCR derives from a young woman with Graves disease. The starting material was peripheral blood mononuclear cells (PBMCs), obtained at new diagnosis, from a patient treated with antithyroid drugs. This chain links TRBV30 with TRBJ2-1; D gene ambiguous. CDR3 nucleotides: TGTGCCTGGGCTTTGACTGTTTACAATGAGCAGTTCTTC. Protein sequence: CAWALTVYNEQFF.